This TCR beta chain is from a study of tumor-infiltrating lymphocytes in primary liver carcinoma. Broader study findings: The overlap of tumor-adjacent and tumor-blood pairs was smaller than that of tumor region pairs. A significantly higher top-250-clone fraction was found in tumors than in blood (p = 0.039).

Co-extraction of RNA and DNA was performed on roughly 17-32 mg of unsorted bulk tissue. Production of TCR beta cDNA used around 500 ng total RNA together with a constant-region primer. Each TCR beta library was derived from three nested multiplex PCR rounds that employed slightly modified ARM-PCR. Amplification in the first two PCR rounds was performed using TRBV1-TRBV30 forward primers and a C-beta reverse primer for roughly 9 cycles each. TCRdb re-called the multiplex PCR reads through MiXCR, storing one row per CDR3 protein. This sample has more than 100,000 distinct CDR3 sequences, with around two thirds found just once. The V gene's germline CDR1 is MDHEN and CDR2 SYDVKM. The CDR3 contains 14 residues. Trimming stripped 10 bases from V and 6 bases from J, with 20 bases between. As concerns this clonotype: Its antigen remains unknown.

This clonotype was sampled from an older woman with primary liver carcinoma and hepatitis B virus infection. Source material: liver tumor tissue from sampling region 1. The subset: tumor region T1, superior pole. The genes are TRBV28 and TRBJ2-3; D is possibly TRBD1 (5 bases). The CDR3 is CANRFSRDRDTQYF. The CDR3 nucleotides are TGTGCCAACAGGTTTTCTAGGGATCGGGATACGCAGTATTTT.